A single sample is the source of the 4 T cell receptor beta chains below, sequenced in a study of cytomegalovirus exposure and HLA in healthy donors. A multiplex PCR was run with 60 Vbeta primers and 13 Jbeta primers. Here immunoSEQ multiplex PCR was the method, and the copy in TCRdb shows in-frame clones only, minus some. The sample lists approximately 240,000 clones; approximately 90% were seen once. The specimen was PBMCs. These TCRs come from a woman aged 18-29 years in good health and CMV-seronegative.

The rearrangement joins TRBV5-4 to TRBJ1-2; a weak D match, TRBD1 (6 bases). CDR1 and CDR2 (germline): SGHNT, YYREEE (reference sequence). V shed 4 bases and J shed 5 bases, with 18 bases lying between them. This CDR3 is built from 15 residues. CDR3 DNA: TGTGCCAGCAGCGGGGGAACAGGGATCGGTTATGGCTACACCTTC. As protein: CASSGGTGIGYGYTF.

J is TRBJ1-2 and V is TRBV7-9; a weak D match, TRBD1 (6 bases). V dropped 2 bases and J dropped 4 bases, with 11 bases sitting between them. The CDR3 totals 14 residues. Germline V CDR1 and CDR2: SEHNR, FQNEAQ (reference sequence). The CDR3 DNA is TGTGCCAGCAGCTTACATACAGGGACCTATGGCTACACCTTC. Its protein product is CASSLHTGTYGYTF.

This chain connects TRBV6-1 to TRBJ1-2; no reliable D call. The CDR3 runs to 13 residues. V lost 7 bases to trimming and J lost 0 bases, with 9 bases between them. CDR1 and CDR2 from the germline V gene are MNHNS and SASEGT. The CDR3 DNA follows: TGTGCCAGCACCGTTTTTACTAACTATGGCTACACCTTC. Its translation: CASTVFTNYGYTF.

This chain's CDR3 is CASSLTRLTVLSGNTIYF. CDR3 DNA: TGTGCCAGCAGCCTAACGAGACTGACAGTCCTCTCTGGAAACACCATATATTTT. The genes are TRBV7-6 and TRBJ1-3, with a tentative D call TRBD1 (5 bases). Trimming took 5 bases from V and 0 from J, leaving 20 bases between them. This CDR3 spans 18 amino acids. Germline CDR1 and CDR2: SGHVS and FNYEAQ. Drawing the rest from reference TRBV7-6 and TRBJ1-3, the complete variable domain is GAGVSQSPRYKVTKRGQDVALRCDPISGHVSLYWYRQALGQGPEFLTYFNYEAQQDKSGLPNDRFSAERPEGSISTLTIQRTEQRDSAMYRCASSLTRLTVLSGNTIYFGEGSWLTVV.